This T cell receptor (beta chain) originates from a study of T cell changes during pregnancy in multiple sclerosis. The V gene's germline CDR1 is SGHKS and CDR2 YYEKEE (reference sequence). The CDR3 runs 15 residues. V gave up 3 bases and J gave up 8 bases, with 17 bases separating them. Only in-frame clones appear in the TCRdb table, and some are missing; sequencing was by immunoSEQ multiplex PCR. Of some 60,000 clones in the sample, roughly nine tenths were seen once. This sample comprised CD4+ T cells from peripheral blood mononuclear cells, obtained in the third trimester of pregnancy. The chain couples TRBV5-5 to TRBJ2-2; D not resolved. The TCR was taken from a female donor with multiple sclerosis, enrolled in a pregnancy study. The CDR3 DNA reads TGTGCCAGCAGCTCGCCCCGATCTGTGGCTGGGGAGCTGTTTTTT. This encodes CASSSPRSVAGELFF.